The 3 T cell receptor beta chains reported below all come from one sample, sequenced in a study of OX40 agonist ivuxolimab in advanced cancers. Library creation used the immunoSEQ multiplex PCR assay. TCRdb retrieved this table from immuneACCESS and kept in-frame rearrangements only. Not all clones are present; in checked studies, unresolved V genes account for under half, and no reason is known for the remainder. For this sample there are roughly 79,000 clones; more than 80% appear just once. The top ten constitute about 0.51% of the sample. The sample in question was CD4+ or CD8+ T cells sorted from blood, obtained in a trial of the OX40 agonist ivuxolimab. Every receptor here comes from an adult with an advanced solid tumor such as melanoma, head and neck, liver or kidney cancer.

In DNA, the CDR3 is TGTGCCAGCAGTTCCCCTCAGGGCCAGGTTGAAAAACTGTTTTTT. Encoded protein: CASSSPQGQVEKLFF. The V call is TRBV28, the J call TRBJ1-4, with D perhaps matching TRBD1 (5 bases). The V gene lost 4 bases and the J gene lost 7 bases, with 16 bases spanning the gap. The CDR3 totals 15 residues. Germline CDR1 and CDR2: MDHEN and SYDVKM.

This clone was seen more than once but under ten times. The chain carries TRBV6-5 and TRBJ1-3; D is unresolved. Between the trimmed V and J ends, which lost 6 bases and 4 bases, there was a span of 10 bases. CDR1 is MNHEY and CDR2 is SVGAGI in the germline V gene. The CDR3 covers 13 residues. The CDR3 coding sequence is TGTGCCAGCAGCCTGACGACCGGAAACACCATATATTTT. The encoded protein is CASSLTTGNTIYF.

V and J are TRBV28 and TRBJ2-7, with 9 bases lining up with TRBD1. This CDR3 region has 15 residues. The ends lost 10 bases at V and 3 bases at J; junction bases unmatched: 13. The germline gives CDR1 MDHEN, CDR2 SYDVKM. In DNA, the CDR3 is TGTGCCACTTCTTTAACCGGGACAGGGAACTACGAGCAGTACTTC. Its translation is CATSLTGTGNYEQYF. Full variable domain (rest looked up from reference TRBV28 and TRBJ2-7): DVKVTQSSRYLVKRTGEKVFLECVQDMDHENMFWYRQDPGLGLRLIYFSYDVKMKEKGDIPEGYSVSREKKERFSLILESASTNQTSMYLCATSLTGTGNYEQYFGPGTRLTVT.